The 28 T cell receptor beta chains given below trace back to one sample, sequenced in a study of regulatory T cells in long-lasting Graves disease. Time point: newly diagnosed GD, antithyroid drugs for less than 3 months. PBMC-extracted RNA yielded the TCR library. According to the study, TCR beta libraries were built with iRepertoire HTBI primers and CDR3-region Arm-PCR. TCRdb independently ran MiXCR on the multiplex PCR reads; one entry per CDR3 protein. In the table there are 350,000 to 550,000 distinct CDR3 sequences, 13% to 15% of which are singletons. These sequences were also reported in another study, on T cells in Graves' hyperthyroidism and ophthalmopathy.

The sample in question was peripheral blood mononuclear cells (PBMCs), obtained at new diagnosis, from a patient treated with antithyroid drugs. The receptors shown here come from a woman in her 50s with Graves disease.

This clonotype has a count of ten or more. J is TRBJ2-1 and V is TRBV6-5, with 11 nucleotides matching TRBD2. The germline CDR1 and CDR2 sequences are MNHEY and SVGAGI. V shed 2 bases, J shed 5 bases, and the junction held 5 bases outside the gene matches. The CDR3 is made up of 16 amino acids. CDR3 sequence reads: CASSYPPGLADNEQFF. Here the CDR3 DNA reads TGTGCCAGCAGTTACCCGCCGGGACTAGCGGACAATGAGCAGTTCTTC.

The J gene is TRBJ2-1, the V gene TRBV12-3 or TRBV12-4; no reliable D call. The V gene lost 6 bases and the J gene lost 14 bases, with 14 bases spanning the gap. CDR3 length: 11 residues. The CDR3 sequence: CASRLGFEEFF. CDR3 bases: TGTGCCAGCAGGCTCGGCTTCGAGGAGTTCTTC.

The table lists this clonotype with many counts. The chain has TRBV5-1 and TRBJ2-3, with 7 bases that match TRBD2. V gave up 0 bases and J gave up 6 bases; unmatched junction bases: 10. CDR3 size: 16 residues. Germline values: CDR1 SGHRS, CDR2 YFSETQ. DNA for the CDR3: TGCGCCAGCAGCTTGGGTAGCGGGCCAGCTTCCGATACGCAGTATTTT. Protein sequence: CASSLGSGPASDTQYF.

This clonotype was detected ten times or more. This sequence joins TRBV28 and TRBJ2-5, with 9 nucleotides matching TRBD2. V gave up 6 bases and J gave up 5 bases; unmatched junction bases: 19. CDR3 size: 18 residues. The germline gives CDR1 MDHEN, CDR2 SYDVKM. CDR3: CASRPSFRPSGRRETQYF. The CDR3 nucleotides are TGTGCCAGCAGACCATCTTTTCGACCCAGCGGGAGGCGTGAGACCCAGTACTTC.

This clonotype was recorded many times. Here the CDR3 DNA reads TGTGCCAGCAGTAGAAGGACAGGGGGATACAATGAGCAGTTCTTC. Protein product: CASSRRTGGYNEQFF. This sequence joins TRBV12-3 or TRBV12-4 and TRBJ2-1; 10 nucleotides align to TRBD1. CDR3 length: 15 amino acids. V was pared by 5 bases and J by 4 bases, with 5 bases of the junction left unmatched.

The CDR3 nucleotides read TGTGCCAGCAGCGTAGAGGGGTCTGGAAACACCATATATTTT. It translates to CASSVEGSGNTIYF. The rearrangement joins TRBV9 to TRBJ1-3, with D maybe TRBD1 (5 bases). CDR1 and CDR2 from the germline V gene are SGDLS and YYNGEE. The V end lost 0 bases, the J end lost 1 base, and 5 bases lay between the germline ends. The CDR3 spans 14 residues.

The chain employs TRBV7-9 and TRBJ2-2; D call uncertain. The CDR3 consists of 18 residues. CDR1 SEHNR and CDR2 FQNEAQ come from the germline V gene (reference sequence). V lost 1 base to trimming and J lost 2 bases, with 17 bases between them. CDR3 amino acids: CASSLDRRIDPNTGELFF. Written as DNA, the CDR3 is TGTGCCAGCAGCTTAGACAGACGAATAGACCCTAACACCGGGGAGCTGTTTTTT.

This clonotype has ten or more counts. This chain joins TRBV5-1 and TRBJ1-1; D not certain. Germline CDR1 reads SGHRS; CDR2 reads YFSETQ. The CDR3 is 14 residues long. The V end lost 2 bases, the J end lost 0 bases, and 8 bases lay between the germline ends. In DNA form, the CDR3 reads TGCGCCAGCAGCTTCAACAGATTGAACACTGAAGCTTTCTTT. Translation gives CASSFNRLNTEAFF. The whole variable domain, filled in from reference TRBV5-1 and TRBJ1-1, reads KAGVTQTPRYLIKTRGQQVTLSCSPISGHRSVSWYQQTPGQGLQFLFEYFSETQRNKGNFPGRFSGRQFSNSRSEMNVSTLELGDSALYLCASSFNRLNTEAFFGQGTRLTVV.

This clonotype has at least ten counts. The gene calls are TRBV28 and TRBJ2-7, with D possibly matching TRBD1 (6 bases). CDR1 MDHEN and CDR2 SYDVKM come from the germline V gene. The CDR3 covers 16 residues. Trimming pared 2 bases from V and 1 base from J, leaving 15 bases between. This CDR3 is CASSLTFKGQSYEQYF. CDR3 DNA sequence: TGTGCCAGCAGTTTAACCTTCAAAGGACAGTCCTACGAGCAGTACTTC.

This clonotype was observed at least ten times. The rearrangement joins TRBV18 to TRBJ2-5; D is undetermined. CDR1 and CDR2 from the germline V gene are KGHSH and LQKENI. Trimming cost V 8 bases and J 5 bases, with 12 bases left between them. CDR3 length: 12 amino acids. The CDR3 loop reads CASSPVAETQYF. CDR3 coding DNA: TGTGCCAGCAGCCCCGTGGCGGAGACCCAGTACTTC.

This clonotype was picked up many times. The chain has TRBV6-5 and TRBJ2-7; 11 nucleotides agree with TRBD1. Per the germline V gene, CDR1 is MNHEY and CDR2 is SVGAGI. The CDR3 extends over 18 amino acids. V shed 2 bases and J 1 base; nucleotides not matched to a gene: 10. The CDR3 coding sequence is TGTGCCAGCAGTTACAGGTGGACAGGGGGCCTTGTATCCTACGAGCAGTACTTC. The encoded protein is CASSYRWTGGLVSYEQYF.

Concerning this clonotype itself: A much more abundant neighbour one base away suggests this may be a read error. This chain connects TRBV12-3 or TRBV12-4 to TRBJ2-4; D remains unclear. The CDR3 contains 15 residues. CDR3 region: CASSRHLIAKSIQYF. Here the CDR3 DNA reads TGTGCCAGCAGTCGACATCTTATAGCCAAAAGCATTCAGTACTTC.

This clonotype was counted a few times. The chain combines TRBV29-1 with TRBJ2-1; 11 positions match TRBD2. The CDR3 contains 15 residues. V gave up 4 bases and J gave up 4 bases; unmatched junction bases: 6. Germline CDR1 SQVTM, CDR2 ANQGSEA. The CDR3 spells CSVGLLAGGYNEQFF. The CDR3 nucleotides read TGCAGCGTTGGGCTTCTAGCGGGAGGATACAATGAGCAGTTCTTC.

The V call is TRBV6-2 or TRBV6-3, the J call TRBJ2-1; D is tentatively TRBD1 or TRBD2 (5 bases each). The CDR3 totals 15 residues. Germline V gives CDR1 MNHEY, CDR2 SVGEGT. V lost 2 bases to trimming and J lost 2 bases, with 10 bases between them. CDR3 nucleotides: TGTGCCAGCAGTTACCGGGACCCTCCCTACAATGAGCAGTTCTTC. Amino acid sequence: CASSYRDPPYNEQFF.

In this sample, this clonotype turned up many times. The V gene is TRBV30, the J gene TRBJ2-5; 8 bases align to TRBD2. The V gene's germline CDR1 is GTSNPN and CDR2 SVGIG (reference sequence). J gave up 7 bases and V 3 bases, and 7 bases lay outside the gene matches. The CDR3 consists of 13 residues. The CDR3 protein is CAWRPAGVVTQYF. The CDR3 DNA sequence: TGTGCCTGGAGGCCAGCGGGAGTAGTGACCCAGTACTTC. The whole variable domain, remainder taken from reference TRBV30 and TRBJ2-5, is SQTIHQWPATLVQPVGSPLSLECTVEGTSNPNLYWYRQAAGRGLQLLFYSVGIGQISSEVPQNLSASRPQDRQFILSSKKLLLSDSGFYLCAWRPAGVVTQYFGPGTRLLVL.

Remarks on this clonotype: This may be a read error, as it is one base from a much larger clone. The chain recombines TRBV28 with TRBJ1-2, with 9 bases fitting TRBD1. The CDR3 is made up of 11 amino acids. Germline V gene lookup returns CDR1 MDHEN and CDR2 SYDVKM. Trimming removed 10 bases from V and 7 bases from J; junction bases left unmatched: 4. CDR3 loop: CAMRQGVGYTF. CDR3 DNA: TGTGCCATGAGACAGGGGGTTGGCTACACCTTC.

Ten or more counts support this clonotype. J is TRBJ2-3 and V is TRBV5-1; D remains ambiguous. Trimming stripped 0 bases from V and 1 base from J, with 12 bases between. Germline V gene sequence: CDR1 SGHRS, CDR2 YFSETQ. The CDR3 is 16 amino acids. The CDR3 loop is CASSLASILCTDTQYF. CDR3 in DNA: TGCGCCAGCAGCTTGGCCTCTATTCTATGCACAGATACGCAGTATTTT.

The V and J genes are TRBV28 and TRBJ2-5, with TRBD2 matching over 9 bases. Per germline, CDR1 MDHEN and CDR2 SYDVKM. The V gene end was trimmed by 6 bases and the J gene end by 2 bases; junction bases not matched to a gene: 7. This CDR3 is built from 15 residues. This CDR3 is CASRPTSGQQETQYF. CDR3 nucleotides: TGTGCCAGCAGACCGACTAGCGGCCAACAAGAGACCCAGTACTTC.

This clonotype was observed many times. This chain connects TRBV27 to TRBJ1-1; no reliable D call. The ends were cut back, 6 bases at V and 2 bases at J, with 13 bases in the middle. Per germline, CDR1 MNHEY and CDR2 SMNVEV (reference sequence). The CDR3 length is 14 residues. The CDR3 DNA follows: TGTGCCAGCAGCCCCTACCAGAAAAACACTGAAGCTTTCTTT. This gives the protein CASSPYQKNTEAFF.

The V call is TRBV7-2, the J call TRBJ2-5, with a possible D match to TRBD1 (6 bases). The last part of the DNA fits TRBJ2-1 better; the J call may be wrong. The V gene's germline CDR1 is SGHTA and CDR2 FQGNSA. The CDR3 spans 14 residues. CDR3 sequence: CASSLGASYNEQFF. As DNA, the CDR3 is TGTGCCAGCAGCCTGGGGGCTTCCTACAATGAGCAGTTCTTC.

This clonotype has just a few counts. The chain employs TRBV11-3 and TRBJ2-3; no definite D call. The CDR3 contains 16 residues. V gave up 5 bases and J gave up 3 bases, with 18 bases separating them. CDR1 is SGHNT and CDR2 is YENEEA in the germline V gene. The CDR3 DNA follows: TGTGCCAGCAGCCCGACACGGACCAGCGATACAGATACGCAGTATTTT. This encodes CASSPTRTSDTDTQYF.

The chain employs TRBV10-2 and TRBJ2-7; no definite D call. Germline V gene lookup returns CDR1 WSHSY and CDR2 SAAADI. CDR3 length: 14 residues. Trimming removed 4 bases from V and 2 bases from J, with 12 bases in between. The CDR3 reads CASSVVGPTYEQYF. DNA for the CDR3: TGCGCCAGCAGTGTGGTGGGCCCCACCTACGAGCAGTACTTC.

This clonotype occurred many times. This chain joins TRBV5-1 and TRBJ2-7, with D possibly being TRBD1 (6 bases). Trimming cost V 2 bases and J 2 bases, with 11 bases left between them. The CDR3 is made up of 14 amino acids. Germline V gives CDR1 SGHRS, CDR2 YFSETQ. The CDR3 protein is CASSFDGGPYEQYF. In nucleotides, the CDR3 is TGCGCCAGCAGCTTTGATGGGGGCCCCTACGAGCAGTACTTC. The complete variable domain, with remaining parts taken from reference TRBV5-1 and TRBJ2-7, reads KAGVTQTPRYLIKTRGQQVTLSCSPISGHRSVSWYQQTPGQGLQFLFEYFSETQRNKGNFPGRFSGRQFSNSRSEMNVSTLELGDSALYLCASSFDGGPYEQYFGPGTRLTVT.

This clonotype occurred a few times. The chain uses TRBV4-1 and TRBJ2-7; D is uncertain. This CDR3 is built from 13 residues. Between the trimmed V and J ends, which lost 2 bases and 4 bases, there was a span of 9 bases. Looked up from germline, CDR1 is MGHRA and CDR2 is YSYEKL. CDR3 residues: CASSQQEGYEQYF. The CDR3, as DNA: TGCGCCAGCAGCCAACAGGAAGGATACGAGCAGTACTTC.

This clonotype has only a few counts. The genes are TRBV19 and TRBJ1-4; D is possibly TRBD1 (6 bases). The germline V and J ends were trimmed by 10 bases and 7 bases, with 13 bases remaining between them. CDR3 length: 12 residues. The germline CDR1 and CDR2 sequences are LNHDA and SQIVND (reference sequence). The CDR3 DNA reads as TGTGCCACGACAGGCAGAAGTGAAAAACTGTTTTTT. Translation gives CATTGRSEKLFF.

In this sample, this clonotype turned up a few times. This rearrangement joins TRBV6-5 to TRBJ2-1; D not certain. Germline V gene data show CDR1 as MNHEY and CDR2 as SVGAGI. The CDR3 sequence is 14 residues long. V was clipped by 3 bases and J by 5 bases, with 11 bases between them. The CDR3 sequence is CASSYGRLNNEQFF. The CDR3 DNA sequence: TGTGCCAGCAGTTATGGGCGGCTTAACAATGAGCAGTTCTTC.

This clonotype was seen ten or more times. The chain has TRBV28 and TRBJ1-5; weak D call: TRBD1 (6 bases). The CDR3 is 15 residues long. The germline V and J ends were trimmed by 3 bases and 6 bases, with 15 bases remaining between them. Germline-derived CDR1 and CDR2 are MDHEN and SYDVKM. The CDR3 region has the DNA TGTGCCAGCAGTTTTCCCCAGGGGATGGGTCAGCCCCAGCATTTT. Its translation is CASSFPQGMGQPQHF. The full variable domain, its missing parts supplied by reference TRBV28 and TRBJ1-5, is DVKVTQSSRYLVKRTGEKVFLECVQDMDHENMFWYRQDPGLGLRLIYFSYDVKMKEKGDIPEGYSVSREKKERFSLILESASTNQTSMYLCASSFPQGMGQPQHFGDGTRLSIL.

This clonotype was observed many times. The V and J genes are TRBV13 and TRBJ2-7, with TRBD2 matching 9 bases. The CDR3 totals 16 residues. CDR1 and CDR2 (germline): PRHDT, FYEKMQ (reference sequence). The trim removed 5 bases at V and 0 bases at J, leaving 8 bases unmatched. The CDR3 DNA reads TGTGCCAGCAGCCCGAGCACTAGCGGGCACTCCTACGAGCAGTACTTC. It specifies CASSPSTSGHSYEQYF.